This T cell receptor (beta chain) was captured by sequencing in a study of identical twins. Each CDR3 protein is one row after TCRdb ran MiXCR on the 5' RACE reads. The table includes about 460,000 distinct CDR3 sequences, approximately 15% detected once. Germline assignment: CDR1 MNHNS and CDR2 SASEGT. This CDR3 has 14 amino acids. Germline trimming cut 8 bases from V and 6 bases from J; bases unmatched to any gene: 7. These data also featured in a second study, about yellow fever vaccine responses in identical twins.

The sequenced material came from CD4+ T cells sorted from blood. The chain carries TRBV6-1 and TRBJ1-4; 9 bases are a match to TRBD1. The sequence was collected from a woman aged 18-29 years in good health. This CDR3 reads CASRGQGIHEKLFF. For the CDR3, the DNA is TGTGCCAGCCGGGGACAGGGCATTCATGAAAAACTGTTTTTT.